A single T cell receptor (beta chain) is shown here with its context. This specimen comes from a study of blood T cell repertoires in COVID-19. Turning to the study itself: Donors in the United States, Italy and Spain gave samples during acute or convalescent COVID-19. PBMCs, B-cell-depleted T cells, or T cells were the source of the cDNA or gDNA that made up the material.

Original handling: Counts of nucleated cells, estimated from reference gene primer amplification, were obtained. Method: immunoSEQ multiplex PCR; TCRdb's copy keeps in-frame clones and lacks some. V, J and clone size reflect that table, while D and trimming were determined from the DNA. The sample holds about 45,000 clones; about 80% are singletons and the top ten take roughly 19%. The germline V gene encodes CDR1 MNHEY and CDR2 SVGEGT. V shed 4 bases and J 4 bases; nucleotides not matched to a gene: 9. There are 15 residues in the CDR3. The receptor comes from a man aged 65 to 79 with acute or convalescent COVID-19. Sequencing used peripheral blood. The chain carries TRBV6-2 or TRBV6-3 and TRBJ1-1; TRBD1 matches 7 bases. As DNA, the CDR3 is TGTGCCAGCAGTTTACGGACCCCAGGGGGCACTGAAGCTTTCTTT. Its translation is CASSLRTPGGTEAFF.